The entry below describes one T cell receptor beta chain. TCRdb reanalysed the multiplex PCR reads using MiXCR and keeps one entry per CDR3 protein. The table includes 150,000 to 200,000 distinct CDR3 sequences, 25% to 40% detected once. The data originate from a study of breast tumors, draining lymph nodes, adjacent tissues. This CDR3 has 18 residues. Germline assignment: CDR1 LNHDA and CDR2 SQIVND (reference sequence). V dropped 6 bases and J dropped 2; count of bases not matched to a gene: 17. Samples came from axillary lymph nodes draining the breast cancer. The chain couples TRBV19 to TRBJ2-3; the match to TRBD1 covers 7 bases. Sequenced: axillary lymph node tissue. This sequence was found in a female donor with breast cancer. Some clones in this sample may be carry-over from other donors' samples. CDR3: CASRSGEGATGYTDTQYF. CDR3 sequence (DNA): TGTGCCAGTAGGTCGGGTGAGGGGGCCACTGGCTACACAGATACGCAGTATTTT.